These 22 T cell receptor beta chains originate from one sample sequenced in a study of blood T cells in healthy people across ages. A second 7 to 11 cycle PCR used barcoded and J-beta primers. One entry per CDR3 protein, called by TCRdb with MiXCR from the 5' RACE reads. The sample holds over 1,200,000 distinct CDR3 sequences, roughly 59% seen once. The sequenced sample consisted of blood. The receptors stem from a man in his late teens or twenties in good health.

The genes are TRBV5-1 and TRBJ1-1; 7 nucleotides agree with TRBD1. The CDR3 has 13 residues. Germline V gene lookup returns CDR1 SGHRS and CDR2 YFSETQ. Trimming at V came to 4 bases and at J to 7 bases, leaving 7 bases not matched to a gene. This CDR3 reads CASSNDRASEAFF. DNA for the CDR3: TGCGCCAGCAGCAATGACAGGGCAAGTGAAGCTTTCTTT.

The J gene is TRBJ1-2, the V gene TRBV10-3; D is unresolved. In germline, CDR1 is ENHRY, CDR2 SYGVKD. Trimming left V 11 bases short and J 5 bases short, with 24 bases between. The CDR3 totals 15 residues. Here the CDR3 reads CAHSNYTGRGYGYTF. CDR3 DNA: TGTGCCCACTCCAATTACACTGGGAGAGGGTATGGCTACACCTTC.

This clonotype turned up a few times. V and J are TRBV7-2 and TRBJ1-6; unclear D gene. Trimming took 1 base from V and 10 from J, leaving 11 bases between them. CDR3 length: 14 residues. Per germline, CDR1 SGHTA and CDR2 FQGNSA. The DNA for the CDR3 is TGTGCCAGCAGCTTAGACATGGGCAACTCACCCCTCCACTTT. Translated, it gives CASSLDMGNSPLHF.

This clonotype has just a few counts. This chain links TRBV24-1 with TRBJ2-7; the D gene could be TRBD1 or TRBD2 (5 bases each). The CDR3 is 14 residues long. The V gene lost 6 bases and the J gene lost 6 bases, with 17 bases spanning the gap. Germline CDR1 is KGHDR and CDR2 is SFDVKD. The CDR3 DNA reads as TGTGCCACCAGTCACGAGGGGATAACTCTCGAGCAGTACTTC. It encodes CATSHEGITLEQYF.

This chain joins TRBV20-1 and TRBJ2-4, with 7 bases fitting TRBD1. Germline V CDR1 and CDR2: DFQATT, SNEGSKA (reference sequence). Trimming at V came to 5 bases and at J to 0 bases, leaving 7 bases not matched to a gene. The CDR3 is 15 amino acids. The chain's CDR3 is CSAPSGGLAKNIQYF. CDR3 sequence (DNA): TGCAGTGCTCCCTCAGGGGGTCTAGCCAAAAACATTCAGTACTTC.

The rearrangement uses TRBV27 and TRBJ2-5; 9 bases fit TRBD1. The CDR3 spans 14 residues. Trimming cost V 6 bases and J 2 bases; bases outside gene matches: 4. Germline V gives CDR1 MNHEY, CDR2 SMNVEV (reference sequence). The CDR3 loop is CASSHDRGQETQYF. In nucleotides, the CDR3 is TGTGCCAGCAGCCATGACAGGGGGCAAGAGACCCAGTACTTC.

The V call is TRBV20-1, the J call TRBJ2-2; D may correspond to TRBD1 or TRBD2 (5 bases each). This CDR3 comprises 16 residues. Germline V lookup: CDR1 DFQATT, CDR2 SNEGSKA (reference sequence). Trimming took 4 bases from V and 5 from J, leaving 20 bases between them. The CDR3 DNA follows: TGCAGTGCTAAAAAAGGGAATGGGGGAAGGACCGGGGAGCTGTTTTTT. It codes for CSAKKGNGGRTGELFF.

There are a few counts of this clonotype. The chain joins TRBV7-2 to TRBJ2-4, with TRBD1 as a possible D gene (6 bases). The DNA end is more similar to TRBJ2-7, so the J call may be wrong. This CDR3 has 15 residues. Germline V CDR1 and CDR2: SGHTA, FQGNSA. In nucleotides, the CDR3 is TGTGCCAGCAGCTTAGATACAGGGAACTTTTACGAGCAGTACTTC. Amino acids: CASSLDTGNFYEQYF.

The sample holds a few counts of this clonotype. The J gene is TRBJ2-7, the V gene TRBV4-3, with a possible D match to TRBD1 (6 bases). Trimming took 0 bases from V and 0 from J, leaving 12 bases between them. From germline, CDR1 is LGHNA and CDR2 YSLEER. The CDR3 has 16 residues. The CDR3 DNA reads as TGCGCCAGCAGCCAAGATTCAGGGGCGAGCTCCTACGAGCAGTACTTC. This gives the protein CASSQDSGASSYEQYF.

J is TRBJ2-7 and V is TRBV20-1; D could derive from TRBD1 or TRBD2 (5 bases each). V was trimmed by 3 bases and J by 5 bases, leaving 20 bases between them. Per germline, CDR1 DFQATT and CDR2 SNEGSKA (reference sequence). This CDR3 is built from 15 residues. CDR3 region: CSASDGVTRGDEQYF. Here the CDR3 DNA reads TGCAGTGCTAGCGACGGGGTTACTAGGGGAGACGAGCAGTACTTC.

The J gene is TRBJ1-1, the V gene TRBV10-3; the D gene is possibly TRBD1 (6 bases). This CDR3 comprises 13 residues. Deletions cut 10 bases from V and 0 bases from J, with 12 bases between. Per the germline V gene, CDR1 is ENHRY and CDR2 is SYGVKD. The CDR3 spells CATRDNMNTEAFF. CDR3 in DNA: TGTGCCACCCGGGACAACATGAACACTGAAGCTTTCTTT.

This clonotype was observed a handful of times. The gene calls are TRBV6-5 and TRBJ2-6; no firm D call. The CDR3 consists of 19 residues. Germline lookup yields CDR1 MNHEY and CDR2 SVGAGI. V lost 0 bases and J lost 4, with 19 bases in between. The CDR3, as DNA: TGTGCCAGCAGTTACTCGAGTGAGGCAGTAGTCCCCGGGGCCAACGTCCTGACTTTC. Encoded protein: CASSYSSEAVVPGANVLTF.

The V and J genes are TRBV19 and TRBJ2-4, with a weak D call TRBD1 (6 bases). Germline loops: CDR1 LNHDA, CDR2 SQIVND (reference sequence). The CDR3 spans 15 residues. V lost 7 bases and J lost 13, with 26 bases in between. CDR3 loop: CASNPGQGSPGEQYF. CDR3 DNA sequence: TGTGCCAGTAACCCAGGGCAGGGGTCTCCTGGTGAGCAGTACTTC.

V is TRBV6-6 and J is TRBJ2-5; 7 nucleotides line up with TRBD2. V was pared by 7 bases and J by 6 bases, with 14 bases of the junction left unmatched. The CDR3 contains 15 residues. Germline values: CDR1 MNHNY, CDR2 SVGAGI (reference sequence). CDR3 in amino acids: CASMERDASGKTQYF. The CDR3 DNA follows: TGTGCCAGCATGGAGCGGGACGCGTCGGGGAAGACCCAGTACTTC.

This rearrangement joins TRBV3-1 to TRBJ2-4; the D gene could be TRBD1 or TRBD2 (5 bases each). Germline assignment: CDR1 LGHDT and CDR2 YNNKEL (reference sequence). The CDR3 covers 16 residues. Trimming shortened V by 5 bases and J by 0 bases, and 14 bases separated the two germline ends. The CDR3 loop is CASSWRDGTAKNIQYF. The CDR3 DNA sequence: TGTGCCAGCAGCTGGCGAGACGGGACAGCCAAAAACATTCAGTACTTC.

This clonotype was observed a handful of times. The CDR3 DNA reads TGCAGCGTTGGGGGCGGGACAGACTATGGCTACACCTTC. Encoded protein: CSVGGGTDYGYTF. The rearrangement links TRBV29-1 to TRBJ1-2; TRBD1 matches at 7 bases. The ends lost 4 bases at V and 3 bases at J; junction bases unmatched: 5. Germline V gives CDR1 SQVTM, CDR2 ANQGSEA. The CDR3 is 13 residues long. Combining the CDR3 with reference TRBV29-1 and TRBJ1-2 gives the whole variable domain SAVISQKPSRDICQRGTSLTIQCQVDSQVTMMFWYRQQPGQSLTLIATANQGSEATYESGFVIDKFPISRPNLTFSTLTVSNMSPEDSSIYLCSVGGGTDYGYTFGSGTRLTVV.

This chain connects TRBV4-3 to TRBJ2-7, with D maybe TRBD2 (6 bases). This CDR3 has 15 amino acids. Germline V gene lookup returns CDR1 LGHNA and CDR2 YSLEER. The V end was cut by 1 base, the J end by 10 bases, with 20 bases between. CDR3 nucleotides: TGCGCCAGCAGCCAAGGACTAGGGGCGTCAATAGACCAGTACTTC. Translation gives CASSQGLGASIDQYF.

The CDR3 DNA is TGCGCCAGCAGCCAAGAGAGGGCCACGTCCCGGACTAGCCCTTCAGCCAAAGAGACCCAGTACTTC. Amino acid sequence: CASSQERATSRTSPSAKETQYF. The rearrangement uses TRBV4-1 and TRBJ2-5; TRBD2 aligns across 8 bases. The V gene end was trimmed by 0 bases and the J gene end by 3 bases; junction bases not matched to a gene: 24. This CDR3 region has 22 residues. CDR1 and CDR2 (germline): MGHRA, YSYEKL.

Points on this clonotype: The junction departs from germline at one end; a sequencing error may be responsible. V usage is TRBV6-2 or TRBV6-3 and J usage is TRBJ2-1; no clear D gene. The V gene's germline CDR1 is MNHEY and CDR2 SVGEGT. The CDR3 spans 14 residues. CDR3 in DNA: TGTGCCAGCAGTGACTCGGCCTCATACAATGAGCAGTTCTTC. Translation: CASSDSASYNEQFF.

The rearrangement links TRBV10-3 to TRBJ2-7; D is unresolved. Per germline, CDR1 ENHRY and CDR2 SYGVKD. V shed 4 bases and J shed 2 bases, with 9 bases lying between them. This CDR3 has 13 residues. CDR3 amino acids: CAISGDEAYEQYF. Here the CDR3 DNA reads TGTGCCATCAGTGGTGACGAAGCCTACGAGCAGTACTTC.

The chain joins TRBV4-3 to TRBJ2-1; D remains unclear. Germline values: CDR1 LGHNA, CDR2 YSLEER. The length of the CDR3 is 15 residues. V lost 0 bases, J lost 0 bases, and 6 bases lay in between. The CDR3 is CASSQDSYSYNEQFF. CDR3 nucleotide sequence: TGCGCCAGCAGCCAAGACAGCTACTCCTACAATGAGCAGTTCTTC.

In DNA, the CDR3 is TGTGCCACCAGTGCAAGGGTCGACAGACAGATGGACAGCTACACCTTC. It encodes CATSARVDRQMDSYTF. The V call is TRBV24-1, the J call TRBJ1-2, with D perhaps TRBD1 (5 bases). V was cut by 5 bases and J by 9 bases, with 24 bases left in between. The CDR3 is 16 residues long. CDR1 is KGHDR, CDR2 SFDVKD, per germline.